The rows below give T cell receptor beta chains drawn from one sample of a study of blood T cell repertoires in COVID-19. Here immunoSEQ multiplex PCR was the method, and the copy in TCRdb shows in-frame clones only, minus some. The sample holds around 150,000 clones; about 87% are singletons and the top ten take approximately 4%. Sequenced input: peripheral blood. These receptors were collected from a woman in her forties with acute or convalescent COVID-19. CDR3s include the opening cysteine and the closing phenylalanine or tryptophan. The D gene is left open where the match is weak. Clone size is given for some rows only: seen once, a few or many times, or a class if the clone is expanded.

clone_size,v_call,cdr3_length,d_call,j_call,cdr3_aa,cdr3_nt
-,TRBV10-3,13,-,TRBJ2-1,CATVGAGRNEQFF,TGTGCCACCGTAGGGGCGGGAAGGAATGAGCAGTTCTTC
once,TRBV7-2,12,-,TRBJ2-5,CASRQGPETQYF,TGTGCCAGCCGCCAGGGCCCCGAGACCCAGTACTTC
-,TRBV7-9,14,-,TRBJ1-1,CASFKTELNTEAFF,TGTGCCAGCTTCAAGACAGAGTTGAACACTGAAGCTTTCTTT
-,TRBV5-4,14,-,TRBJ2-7,CASSLGRVNYEQYF,TGTGCCAGCAGCTTGGGTCGGGTAAACTACGAGCAGTACTTC
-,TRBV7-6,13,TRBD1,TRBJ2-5,CASSPGQGETQYF,TGTGCCAGCAGCCCGGGACAGGGGGAGACCCAGTACTTC
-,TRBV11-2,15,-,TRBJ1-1,CASSLDEGSGTEAFF,TGTGCCAGCAGCTTAGATGAGGGAAGCGGCACTGAAGCTTTCTTT
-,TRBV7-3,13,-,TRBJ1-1,CASRAQGNTEAFF,TGTGCCAGCAGGGCCCAGGGGAACACTGAAGCTTTCTTT
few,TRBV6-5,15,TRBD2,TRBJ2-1,CASRRLAGVYNEQFF,TGTGCCAGCAGGCGACTAGCGGGGGTTTACAATGAGCAGTTCTTC
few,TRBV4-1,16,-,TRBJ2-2,CASSQGRPANTGELFF,TGCGCCAGCAGCCAAGGCAGGCCCGCGAACACCGGGGAGCTGTTTTTT
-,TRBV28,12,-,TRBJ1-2,CASTEQRRGYTF,TGTGCCAGCACCGAGCAGAGGCGTGGCTACACCTTC
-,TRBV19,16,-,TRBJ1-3,CASSPGQHVSGNTIYF,TGTGCCAGTAGTCCCGGACAGCACGTCTCTGGAAACACCATATATTTT
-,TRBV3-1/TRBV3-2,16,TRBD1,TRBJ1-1,CASSSRDRGQGTEAFF,TGTGCCAGCAGCTCGCGGGACAGGGGGCAGGGCACTGAAGCTTTCTTT
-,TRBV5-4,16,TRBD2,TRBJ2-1,CASYPAKAGRDHEQFF,TGTGCCAGCTATCCTGCGAAAGCGGGACGGGACCATGAGCAGTTCTTC
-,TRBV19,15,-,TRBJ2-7,CASSMEGRVAYEQYF,TGTGCCAGTAGTATGGAGGGCAGGGTGGCCTACGAGCAGTACTTC
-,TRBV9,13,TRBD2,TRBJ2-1,CASSDGLAGEQFF,TGTGCCAGCAGCGATGGACTAGCGGGTGAGCAGTTCTTC
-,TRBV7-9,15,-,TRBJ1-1,CASSLVDSRGTEAFF,TGTGCCAGCAGCTTAGTGGACTCCAGAGGGACTGAAGCTTTCTTT
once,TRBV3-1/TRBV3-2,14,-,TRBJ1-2,CASSTRGEVGGYTF,TGTGCCAGCAGCACCCGGGGGGAAGTGGGTGGCTACACCTTC
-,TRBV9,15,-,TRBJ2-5,CASSASSGGEETQYF,TGTGCCAGCAGCGCCTCTTCAGGCGGGGAAGAGACCCAGTACTTC
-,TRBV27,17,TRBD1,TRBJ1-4,CASSPGTGRDEAEKLFF,TGTGCCAGCAGCCCTGGGACAGGGAGGGATGAGGCTGAAAAACTGTTTTTT
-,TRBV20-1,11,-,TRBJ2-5,CSTDLQETQYF,TGCAGCACGGACTTACAAGAGACCCAGTACTTC
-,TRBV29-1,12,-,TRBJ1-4,CSVGRTSEKLFF,TGCAGCGTTGGCCGGACTTCCGAAAAACTGTTTTTT
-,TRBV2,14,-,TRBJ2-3,CASQVQSSTDTQYF,TGTGCCAGCCAAGTCCAGTCTAGCACAGATACGCAGTATTTT
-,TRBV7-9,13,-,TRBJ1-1,CASSLVGAPEAFF,TGTGCCAGCAGCTTAGTAGGGGCTCCTGAAGCTTTCTTT
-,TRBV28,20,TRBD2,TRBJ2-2,CASSLFPGLAGGFSGGELFF,TGTGCCAGCAGTTTATTCCCGGGACTAGCGGGGGGGTTTTCTGGCGGGGAGCTGTTTTTT
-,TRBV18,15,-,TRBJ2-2,CASFLRLGGTGELFF,TGTGCCAGCTTCCTGAGACTAGGCGGCACCGGGGAGCTGTTTTTT
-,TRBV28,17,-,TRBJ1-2,CASSFGEQGRANYGYTF,TGTGCCAGCAGTTTCGGGGAACAGGGCAGAGCTAACTATGGCTACACCTTC
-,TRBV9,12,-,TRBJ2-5,CASSALSETQYF,TGTGCCAGCAGCGCCTTGAGCGAGACCCAGTACTTC
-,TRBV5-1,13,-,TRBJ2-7,CASSGGAPYEQYF,TGCGCCAGCAGCGGGGGGGCCCCCTACGAGCAGTACTTC
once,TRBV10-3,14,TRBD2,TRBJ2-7,CAISEASGSYEQYF,TGTGCCATCAGTGAGGCTAGCGGGAGCTACGAGCAGTACTTC
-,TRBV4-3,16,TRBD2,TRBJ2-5,CASSQDGTSGGETQYF,TGCGCCAGCAGCCAAGACGGGACTAGCGGGGGAGAGACCCAGTACTTC
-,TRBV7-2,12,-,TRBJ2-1,CASSLALHEQFF,TGTGCCAGCAGCTTAGCGCTACATGAGCAGTTCTTC
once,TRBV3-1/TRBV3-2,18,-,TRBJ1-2,CASSQDLQEGTINYGYTF,TGTGCCAGCAGCCAAGATTTACAGGAGGGCACAATTAACTATGGCTACACCTTC
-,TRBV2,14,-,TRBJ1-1,CASSKQGGGTEAFF,TGTGCCAGCAGTAAACAGGGAGGGGGTACTGAAGCTTTCTTT
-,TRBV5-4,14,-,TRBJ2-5,CASSSDRAAGTQYF,TGTGCCAGCAGTTCCGACCGGGCCGCGGGGACCCAGTACTTC
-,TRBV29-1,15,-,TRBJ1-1,CSFQRSLGLNTEAFF,TGCAGCTTTCAAAGAAGTCTGGGGCTGAACACTGAAGCTTTCTTT
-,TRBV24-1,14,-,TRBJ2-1,CATSKGEGNNEQFF,TGTGCCACCAGTAAGGGGGAGGGGAACAATGAGCAGTTCTTC
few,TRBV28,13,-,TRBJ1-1,CASSRRGNTEAFF,TGTGCCAGCAGTCGAAGGGGTAACACTGAAGCTTTCTTT
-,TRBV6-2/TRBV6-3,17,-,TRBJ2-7,CASSYSLRDPLPVEQYF,TGTGCCAGCAGTTACTCCCTACGAGATCCCCTCCCCGTCGAGCAGTACTTC
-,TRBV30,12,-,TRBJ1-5,CAWSGDRQPQHF,TGTGCCTGGAGTGGCGATCGACAGCCCCAGCATTTT
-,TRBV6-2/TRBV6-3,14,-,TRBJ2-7,CASSYGGSTYEQYF,TGTGCCAGCAGTTACGGGGGGTCAACCTACGAGCAGTACTTC
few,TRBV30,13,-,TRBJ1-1,CAWSVGDGTEAFF,TGTGCCTGGAGTGTAGGAGACGGTACTGAAGCTTTCTTT
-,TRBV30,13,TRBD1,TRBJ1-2,CAWRSGQNYGYTF,TGTGCCTGGAGGTCGGGACAGAACTATGGCTACACCTTC
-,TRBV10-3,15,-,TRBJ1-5,CAISLQGDSNQPQHF,TGTGCCATCAGCTTACAGGGTGATAGCAATCAGCCCCAGCATTTT
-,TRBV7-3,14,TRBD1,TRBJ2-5,CASSRTGGLETQYF,TGTGCCAGCAGCCGGACAGGGGGCCTAGAGACCCAGTACTTC
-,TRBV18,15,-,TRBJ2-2,CASSPLTSYTGELFF,TGTGCCAGCTCACCTCTTACTAGTTACACCGGGGAGCTGTTTTTT
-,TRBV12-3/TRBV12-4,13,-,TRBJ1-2,CASSLKQTLGYTF,TGTGCCAGCAGTTTAAAACAGACCCTTGGCTACACCTTC
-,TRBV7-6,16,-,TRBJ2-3,CASSLGHHTPTDTQYF,TGTGCCAGCAGCTTAGGGCACCACACCCCCACAGATACGCAGTATTTT
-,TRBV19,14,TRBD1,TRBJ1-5,CASLPRGPGQPQHF,TGTGCCAGTCTTCCCAGGGGGCCGGGTCAGCCCCAGCATTTT
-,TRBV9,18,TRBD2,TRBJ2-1,CASSGAGTSGVRYNEQFF,TGTGCCAGCAGCGGAGCCGGGACTAGCGGGGTGCGCTACAATGAGCAGTTCTTC
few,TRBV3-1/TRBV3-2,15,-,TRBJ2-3,CASRSLPHRADTQYF,TGTGCCAGCAGATCACTACCCCACAGGGCCGATACGCAGTATTTT